This T cell receptor beta chain is drawn from a study of blood T cell repertoires in COVID-19. Germline V gene lookup returns CDR1 LNHDA and CDR2 SQIVND (reference sequence). CDR3 length equals 14 residues. Trimming at V came to 5 bases and at J to 8 bases, leaving 7 bases not matched to a gene. The assay was immunoSEQ multiplex PCR, and TCRdb's table has in-frame clones only and misses some. The table lists about 80,000 clones, roughly three quarters of them singletons. The sequence derives from a man in his 70s with active or convalescent COVID-19. This chain connects TRBV19 to TRBJ1-4; TRBD1 aligns across 8 bases. The source material was peripheral blood. CDR3 protein: CASSLGQGTEKLFF. The CDR3 bases are TGTGCCAGTAGTCTAGGACAGGGAACGGAAAAACTGTTTTTT.